The present TCR beta chain was sequenced within a study of blood T cell repertoires in COVID-19. The CDR3 is made up of 13 amino acids. Germline V lookup: CDR1 SGHTS, CDR2 YDEGEE. Losses at the gene ends were 4 bases for V and 8 bases for J; bases not matched to a gene: 7. The repertoire was sequenced with immunoSEQ multiplex PCR; TCRdb's copy has only in-frame clones and lacks some. The table shows approximately 480,000 clones, with about nine tenths occurring only once. The chain is built from TRBV5-8 and TRBJ1-2; 8 positions agree with TRBD1. Sequencing was carried out using PBMCs or T cells enriched from blood (not recorded which). This sequence originates from a woman aged 18-29 years who had recovered from COVID-19. Here the CDR3 DNA reads TGTGCCAGCAGCATCCAGGGGGCGTCCGGCTACACCTTC. This translates into CASSIQGASGYTF. The full variable domain, with the rest looked up from reference TRBV5-8 and TRBJ1-2, is EAGVTQSPTHLIKTRGQQATLRCSPISGHTSVYWYQQALGLGLQFLLWYDEGEERNRGNFPPRFSGRQFPNYSSELNVNALELEDSALYLCASSIQGASGYTFGSGTRLTVV.